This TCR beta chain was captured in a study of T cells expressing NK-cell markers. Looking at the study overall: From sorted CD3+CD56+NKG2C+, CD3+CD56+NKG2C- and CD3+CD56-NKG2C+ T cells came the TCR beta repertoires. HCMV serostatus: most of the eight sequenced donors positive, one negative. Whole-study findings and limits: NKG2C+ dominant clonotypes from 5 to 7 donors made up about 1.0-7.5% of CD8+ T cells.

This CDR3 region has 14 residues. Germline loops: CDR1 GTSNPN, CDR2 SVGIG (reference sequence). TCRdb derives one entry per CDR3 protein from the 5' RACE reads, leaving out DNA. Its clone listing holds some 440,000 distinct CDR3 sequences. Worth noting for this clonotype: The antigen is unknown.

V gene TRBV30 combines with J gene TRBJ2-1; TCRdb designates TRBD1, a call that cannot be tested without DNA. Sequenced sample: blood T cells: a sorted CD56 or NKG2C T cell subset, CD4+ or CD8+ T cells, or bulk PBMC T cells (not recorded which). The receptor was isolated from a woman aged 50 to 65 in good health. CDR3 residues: CAWSVWGSHNEQFF. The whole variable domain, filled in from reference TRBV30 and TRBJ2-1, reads SQTIHQWPATLVQPVGSPLSLECTVEGTSNPNLYWYRQAAGRGLQLLFYSVGIGQISSEVPQNLSASRPQDRQFILSSKKLLLSDSGFYLCAWSVWGSHNEQFFGPGTRLTVL.